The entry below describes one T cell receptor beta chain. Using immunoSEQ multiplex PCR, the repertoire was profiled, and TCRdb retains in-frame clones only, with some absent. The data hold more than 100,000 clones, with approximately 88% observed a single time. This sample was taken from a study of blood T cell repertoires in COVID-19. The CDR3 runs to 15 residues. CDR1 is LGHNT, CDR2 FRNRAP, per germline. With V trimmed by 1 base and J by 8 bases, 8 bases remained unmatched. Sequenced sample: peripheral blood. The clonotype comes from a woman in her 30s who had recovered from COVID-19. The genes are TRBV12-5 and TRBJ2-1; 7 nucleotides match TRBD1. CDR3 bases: TGTGCTAGTGGTTTGGACAGACAGGGTTACGATGAGCAGTTCTTC. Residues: CASGLDRQGYDEQFF.